This TCR beta chain was recovered during a study of cytotoxic CD8 clonotypes in ibrutinib-treated CLL. This clone was seen once. Its cognate antigen is unknown. CDR3 size: 13 residues. Whole-study results and caveats: Treatment left the uncommon public clonotypes either contracted or stable in frequency.

Depths of 1 in 200,000 to 1 in 1 million T cells were the sequencing target. Assay: immunoSEQ multiplex PCR; the TCRdb copy retains only in-frame clones and omits some. The sample has some 200,000 clones, 79% seen once. V gene TRBV21-1 combines with J gene TRBJ1-2; the table's D call, TRBD1, was not checked against the DNA. TRBV21-1 is listed as a pseudogene. The material sequenced was PBMCs, taken after 12 months of ibrutinib treatment. The receptor comes from a human donor with chronic lymphocytic leukemia. CDR3 sequence: CASSAPGYYGYTF. The CDR3 region has the DNA TGTGCCAGCAGCGCCCCAGGGTACTATGGCTACACCTTC.